What follows are 20 T cell receptor beta chains derived from one specimen sequenced in a study of early T cells in non-severe SARS-CoV-2 infection. TCRdb re-derived calls from the 5' RACE reads in MiXCR, one entry per CDR3 protein. The sample contains more than 85,000 distinct CDR3 sequences, approximately 16% of which appear only once. The sequenced sample was whole blood. These receptors were obtained from an adult who was a healthcare worker with PCR-confirmed SARS-CoV-2 infection or an uninfected control (not recorded which).

This clonotype was detected only a few times. The chain has TRBV28 and TRBJ1-2; D perhaps matches TRBD1 (5 bases). Trimming took off 7 bases at V and 4 bases at J, with 10 bases between the two ends. CDR3 size: 12 residues. CDR1 MDHEN and CDR2 SYDVKM come from the germline V gene. Here the CDR3 DNA reads TGTGCCAGCACGGGGCTTTCCTATGGCTACACCTTC. Translated: CASTGLSYGYTF.

This sequence joins TRBV7-2 and TRBJ2-1; D not certain. Per germline, CDR1 SGHTA and CDR2 FQGNSA. V was trimmed by 7 bases and J by 0 bases, leaving 13 bases between them. The CDR3 is 15 amino acids. The CDR3 region has the DNA TGTGCCAGCATCCTCACCCCGAGCTCCTACAATGAGCAGTTCTTC. It encodes CASILTPSSYNEQFF.

The V call is TRBV19, the J call TRBJ2-2; 11 nucleotides match TRBD2. Germline assignment: CDR1 LNHDA and CDR2 SQIVND (reference sequence). With V trimmed by 6 bases and J by 6 bases, 6 bases remained unmatched. This CDR3 contains 15 residues. CDR3: CASRDSGRASGELFF. In nucleotides, the CDR3 is TGTGCCAGTAGGGATAGCGGGAGGGCCTCCGGGGAGCTGTTTTTT.

The table lists this clonotype with a few counts. V is TRBV20-1 and J is TRBJ1-6, with D tentatively TRBD1 (5 bases). This CDR3 region has 13 residues. The germline CDR1 and CDR2 sequences are DFQATT and SNEGSKA (reference sequence). Between the trimmed V and J ends, which lost 0 bases and 10 bases, there was a span of 10 bases. CDR3 residues: CSARDPWGSPLHF. In DNA, the CDR3 is TGCAGTGCTAGAGATCCCTGGGGGTCACCCCTCCACTTT.

The rearrangement links TRBV20-1 to TRBJ2-5, with D perhaps TRBD1 (6 bases). Germline assignment: CDR1 DFQATT and CDR2 SNEGSKA (reference sequence). The CDR3 extends over 13 amino acids. The germline V and J ends were trimmed by 6 bases and 2 bases, with 13 bases remaining between them. CDR3 nucleotides: TGCAGTGCCGAACAGGGTCGGCAAGAGACCCAGTACTTC. Protein sequence: CSAEQGRQETQYF.

A few counts support this clonotype. The rearrangement links TRBV5-4 to TRBJ1-1; D might be TRBD1 (5 bases). Germline values: CDR1 SGHNT, CDR2 YYREEE (reference sequence). Trimming left V 1 base short and J 0 bases short, with 13 bases between. The CDR3 covers 16 residues. The DNA of the CDR3 is TGTGCCAGCAGCTTGCAGACGGGGGGAATGAACACTGAAGCTTTCTTT. Its translation is CASSLQTGGMNTEAFF.

The rearrangement uses TRBV15 and TRBJ2-3; 8 nucleotides align to TRBD1. The CDR3 is 16 amino acids. V was clipped by 0 bases and J by 8 bases; unmatched bases: 10. Germline-derived CDR1 and CDR2 are LNHNV and YYDKDF (reference sequence). The CDR3 is CATSRDRGQATATQYF. The CDR3 DNA reads as TGTGCCACCAGCAGAGATCGGGGACAGGCGACCGCTACGCAGTATTTT.

The rearrangement links TRBV20-1 to TRBJ2-3; perhaps D is TRBD1 or TRBD2 (5 bases each). CDR1 is DFQATT, CDR2 SNEGSKA, per germline (reference sequence). V was clipped by 3 bases and J by 4 bases, with 8 bases between them. The CDR3 extends over 12 amino acids. The chain's CDR3 is CSASEGPDTQYF. DNA for the CDR3: TGCAGTGCTAGTGAGGGGCCAGATACGCAGTATTTT.

The CDR3 reads CASSFTGSYEQYF. The CDR3 nucleotides are TGTGCCAGCAGCTTCACAGGGAGTTACGAGCAGTACTTC. V and J are TRBV7-2 and TRBJ2-7; D is perhaps TRBD1 (6 bases). V lost 3 bases to trimming and J lost 4 bases, with 10 bases between them. The CDR3 sequence is 13 residues long. CDR1 is SGHTA and CDR2 is FQGNSA in the germline V gene.

V usage is TRBV12-3 or TRBV12-4 and J usage is TRBJ2-1; TRBD2 agrees at 10 bases. V trimming: 5 bases; J trimming: 7 bases; junction bases outside the gene matches: 8. This CDR3 spans 15 amino acids. DNA of the CDR3: TGTGCCAGCAGTCGGAGAGCGGGGGGGCCTAATGAGCAGTTCTTC. Protein sequence: CASSRRAGGPNEQFF.

The chain is built from TRBV5-1 and TRBJ1-1; D unresolved. Germline CDR1 is SGHRS and CDR2 is YFSETQ. The germline V and J ends were trimmed by 2 bases and 1 base, with 15 bases remaining between them. This CDR3 has 16 amino acids. The CDR3 DNA reads as TGCGCCAGCAGCTTCCCGACCGAGGAACCGAACACTGAAGCTTTCTTT. Its protein is CASSFPTEEPNTEAFF.

This clonotype was seen only a few times. The rearrangement links TRBV30 to TRBJ2-2, with TRBD2 matching 10 bases. This CDR3 is 13 amino acids long. The V segment lost 2 bases and the J segment 10 bases; nucleotides outside the gene matches: 4. Germline V CDR1 and CDR2: GTSNPN, SVGIG (reference sequence). The CDR3 region is CAWSQREGAELFF. CDR3 sequence (DNA): TGTGCCTGGAGTCAGCGGGAGGGTGCGGAGCTGTTTTTT. The entire variable domain, with the rest obtained from reference TRBV30 and TRBJ2-2, is as follows: SQTIHQWPATLVQPVGSPLSLECTVEGTSNPNLYWYRQAAGRGLQLLFYSVGIGQISSEVPQNLSASRPQDRQFILSSKKLLLSDSGFYLCAWSQREGAELFFGEGSRLTVL.

The V call is TRBV5-6, the J call TRBJ2-2, with TRBD1 identical over 8 bases. The CDR3 has 18 amino acids. J lost 7 bases, V lost 5 bases, and 19 bases had no gene match. Germline CDR1 and CDR2: SGHDT and YYEEEE. CDR3 amino acids: CASRAGTGFSGPGGELFF. The CDR3 coding sequence is TGTGCCAGCAGGGCAGGGACAGGCTTTTCCGGTCCGGGCGGGGAGCTGTTTTTT.

V is TRBV18 and J is TRBJ1-1; D not resolved. Germline CDR1 and CDR2: KGHSH and LQKENI. The CDR3 has 11 residues. Trimming shortened V by 5 bases and J by 8 bases, and 9 bases separated the two germline ends. CDR3 in DNA: TGTGCCAGCTCAGAGGACGGAGAAGCTTTCTTT. Amino acids: CASSEDGEAFF.

This clonotype was detected only a few times. V gene TRBV27 combines with J gene TRBJ2-7; 10 nucleotides agree with TRBD2. Trimming cost V 8 bases and J 6 bases; bases outside gene matches: 19. Looked up from germline, CDR1 is MNHEY and CDR2 is SMNVEV (reference sequence). The CDR3 runs to 17 residues. CDR3 loop: CASARTAGGTAKREQYF. The CDR3 DNA reads as TGTGCCAGCGCCAGAACAGCGGGGGGGACGGCAAAGCGCGAGCAGTACTTC.

Only a few counts were recorded for this clonotype. The DNA of the CDR3 is TGCGCCAGCAGCCCAAACTGGGGGGGAACAGATACGCAGTATTTT. Protein: CASSPNWGGTDTQYF. The V call is TRBV5-1, the J call TRBJ2-3; 7 bases map to TRBD2. The ends lost 4 bases at V and 3 bases at J; junction bases unmatched: 8. The CDR3 runs 15 residues. Germline V gene data show CDR1 as SGHRS and CDR2 as YFSETQ.

This clonotype was seen repeatedly, ten times or more. The chain carries TRBV7-2 and TRBJ1-5; D not resolved. The germline CDR1 and CDR2 sequences are SGHTA and FQGNSA. The CDR3 spans 13 residues. V lost 5 bases to trimming and J lost 6 bases, with 11 bases between them. This CDR3 is CASSQSGGQPQHF. Here the CDR3 DNA reads TGTGCCAGCAGCCAGAGCGGAGGTCAGCCCCAGCATTTT. The whole variable domain, remainder taken from reference TRBV7-2 and TRBJ1-5, is GAGVSQSPSNKVTEKGKDVELRCDPISGHTALYWYRQSLGQGLEFLIYFQGNSAPDKSGLPSDRFSAERTGGSVSTLTIQRTQQEDSAVYLCASSQSGGQPQHFGDGTRLSIL.

The chain joins TRBV29-1 to TRBJ2-1, with D perhaps assigned TRBD1 or TRBD2 (6 bases each). CDR1 is SQVTM and CDR2 is ANQGSEA in the germline V gene. The CDR3 extends over 14 amino acids. V was clipped by 6 bases and J by 5 bases, with 17 bases between them. The chain's CDR3 is CSVSGRGGNNEQFF. The CDR3 nucleotides read TGCAGCGTCTCCGGGAGAGGGGGAAACAATGAGCAGTTCTTC.

This clonotype was picked up many times. This chain joins TRBV9 and TRBJ1-1; D unresolved. Germline V gene data show CDR1 as SGDLS and CDR2 as YYNGEE. This CDR3 contains 13 residues. Deletions cut 0 bases from V and 7 bases from J, with 10 bases between. Written as DNA, the CDR3 is TGTGCCAGCAGCGTAGCCGAGTTGGGTGAAGCTTTCTTT. Its protein product is CASSVAELGEAFF.

CDR3 sequence reads: CASSFGLAGSYEQYF. DNA of the CDR3: TGTGCCAGCAGCTTCGGACTAGCGGGATCCTACGAGCAGTACTTC. The chain combines TRBV5-5 with TRBJ2-7; 12 nucleotides match TRBD2. V was clipped by 2 bases and J by 1 base; unmatched bases: 1. The germline CDR1 and CDR2 sequences are SGHKS and YYEKEE (reference sequence). The CDR3 has 15 amino acids.